In this sample, the clone carrying this TCR beta chain turned up many times. The target antigen is unknown. One entry per CDR3 protein, called by TCRdb with MiXCR from the 5' RACE reads. The sample lists approximately 300,000 distinct CDR3 sequences, 20% seen once, with roughly 7.3% in the top ten. The sample originates from a study of CD8 T cells in ankylosing spondylitis. Study-level findings and limits: Among TCR beta sequences, a motif of eight highly homologous variants appeared characteristic of ankylosing spondylitis blood. Significantly higher representation of disease-linked clones was reported for matched ankylosing spondylitis synovial fluid.

Germline V gives CDR1 SGHTA, CDR2 FQGTGA. This CDR3 contains 17 residues. V dropped 5 bases and J dropped 5; count of bases not matched to a gene: 9. The sequence was collected from a male donor with ankylosing spondylitis or in good health (not recorded which). Sequencing was done on a sample of blood, either unsorted or a sorted T cell fraction (not recorded which). This chain links TRBV7-3 with TRBJ2-3; 14 nucleotides agree with TRBD2. The chain's CDR3 is CASSEGLAGDRQDTQYF. The CDR3 DNA is TGTGCCAGCAGCGAGGGACTAGCGGGAGATCGACAAGATACGCAGTATTTT.